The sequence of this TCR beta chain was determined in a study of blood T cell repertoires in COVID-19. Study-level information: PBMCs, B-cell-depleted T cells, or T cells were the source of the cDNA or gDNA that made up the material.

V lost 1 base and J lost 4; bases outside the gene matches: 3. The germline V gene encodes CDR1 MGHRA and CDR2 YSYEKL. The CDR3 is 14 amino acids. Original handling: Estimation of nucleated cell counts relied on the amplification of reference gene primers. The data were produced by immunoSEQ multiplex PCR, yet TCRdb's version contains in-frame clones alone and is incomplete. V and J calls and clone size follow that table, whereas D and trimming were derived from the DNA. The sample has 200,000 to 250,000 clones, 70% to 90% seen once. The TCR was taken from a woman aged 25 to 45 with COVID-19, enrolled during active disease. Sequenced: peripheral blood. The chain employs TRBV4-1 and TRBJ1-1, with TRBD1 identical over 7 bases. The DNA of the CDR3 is TGCGCCAGCAGCCAAGCTACAGGGGCCACTGAAGCTTTCTTT. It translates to CASSQATGATEAFF.